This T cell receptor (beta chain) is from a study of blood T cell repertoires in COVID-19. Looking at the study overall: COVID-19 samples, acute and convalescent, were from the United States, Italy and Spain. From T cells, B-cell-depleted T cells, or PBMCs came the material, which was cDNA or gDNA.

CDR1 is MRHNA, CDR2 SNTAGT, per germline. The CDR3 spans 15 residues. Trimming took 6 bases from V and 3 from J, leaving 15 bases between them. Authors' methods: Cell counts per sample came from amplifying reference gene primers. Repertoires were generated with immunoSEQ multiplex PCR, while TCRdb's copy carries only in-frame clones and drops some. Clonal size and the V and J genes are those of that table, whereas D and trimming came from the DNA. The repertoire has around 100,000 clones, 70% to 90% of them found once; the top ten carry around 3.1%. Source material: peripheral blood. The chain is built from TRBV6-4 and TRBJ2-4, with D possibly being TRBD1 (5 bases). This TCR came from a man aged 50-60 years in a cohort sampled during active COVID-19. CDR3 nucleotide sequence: TGTGCCAGCAGGGGAAAAACAAGGGGCAAAAACATTCAGTACTTC. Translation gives CASRGKTRGKNIQYF.